This T cell receptor (beta chain) was recorded in a study of identical twins. Points from the study as a whole: Beta clonotypes that were abundant in cord blood contained fewer insertions, a pattern absent from memory repertoires. There was an excess of low generation probability in the out-of-frame alpha sequences that twins shared.

The CDR3 contains 12 residues. From germline, CDR1 is DFQATT and CDR2 SNEGSKA (reference sequence). V was cut by 6 bases and J by 4 bases, with 12 bases left in between. This clonotype came up a few times. Antigen: not known. Template switching created a universal primer site, and the cDNA included unique molecular identifiers. TCRdb reanalysed the 5' RACE reads using MiXCR and keeps one entry per CDR3 protein. Among 250,000 or so distinct CDR3 sequences, 7% to 8.5% were seen once, and the ten largest hold roughly 5.4%. The same specimen was also included in a second study, on yellow fever vaccine responses in identical twins.

Sequencing was done on a sample of CD8+ T cells sorted from blood. The receptor was isolated from a woman younger than 35 in good health. The J gene is TRBJ1-2, the V gene TRBV20-1; D remains unclear. The CDR3 region has the DNA TGCAGTGCCGTTCGGGGTCTCTATGGCTACACCTTC. It encodes CSAVRGLYGYTF.